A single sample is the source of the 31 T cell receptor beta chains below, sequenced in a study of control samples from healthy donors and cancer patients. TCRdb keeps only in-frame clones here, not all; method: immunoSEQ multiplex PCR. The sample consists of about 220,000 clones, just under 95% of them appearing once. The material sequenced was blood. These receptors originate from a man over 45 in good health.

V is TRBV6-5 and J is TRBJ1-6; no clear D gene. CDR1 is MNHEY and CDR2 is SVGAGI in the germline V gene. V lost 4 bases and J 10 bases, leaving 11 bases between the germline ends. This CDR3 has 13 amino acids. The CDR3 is CASSFRSRSPLHF. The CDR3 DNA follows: TGTGCCAGCAGTTTCAGAAGTCGCTCACCCCTCCACTTT.

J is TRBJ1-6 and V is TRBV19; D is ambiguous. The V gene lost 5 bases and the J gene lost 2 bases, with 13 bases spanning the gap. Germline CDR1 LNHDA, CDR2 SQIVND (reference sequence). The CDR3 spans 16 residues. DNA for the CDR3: TGTGCCAGTAGTGGAGGGTTAGGGACCTATAATTCACCCCTCCACTTT. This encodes CASSGGLGTYNSPLHF.

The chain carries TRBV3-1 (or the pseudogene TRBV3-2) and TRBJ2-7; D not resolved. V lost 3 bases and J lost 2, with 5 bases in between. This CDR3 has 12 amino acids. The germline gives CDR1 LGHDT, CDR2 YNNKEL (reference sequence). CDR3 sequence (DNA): TGTGCCAGCAGCCACTCCCCCTACGAGCAGTACTTC. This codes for CASSHSPYEQYF.

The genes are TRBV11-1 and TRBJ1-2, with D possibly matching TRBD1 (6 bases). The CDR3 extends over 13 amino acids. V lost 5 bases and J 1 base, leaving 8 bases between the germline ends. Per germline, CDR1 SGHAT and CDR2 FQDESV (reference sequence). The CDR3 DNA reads TGTGCCAGCAGCCGGGGACATAACTATGGCTACACCTTC. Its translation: CASSRGHNYGYTF.

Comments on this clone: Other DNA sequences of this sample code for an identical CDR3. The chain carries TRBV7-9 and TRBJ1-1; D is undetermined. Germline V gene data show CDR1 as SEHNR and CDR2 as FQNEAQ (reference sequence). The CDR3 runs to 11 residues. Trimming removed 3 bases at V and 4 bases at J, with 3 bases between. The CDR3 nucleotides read TGTGCCAGCAGCTTGCTCACTGAAGCTTTCTTT. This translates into CASSLLTEAFF. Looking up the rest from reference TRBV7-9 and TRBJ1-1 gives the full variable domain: DTGVSQNPRHKITKRGQNVTFRCDPISEHNRLYWYRQTLGQGPEFLTYFQNEAQLEKSRLLSDRFSAERPKGSFSTLEIQRTEQGDSAMYLCASSLLTEAFFGQGTRLTVV.

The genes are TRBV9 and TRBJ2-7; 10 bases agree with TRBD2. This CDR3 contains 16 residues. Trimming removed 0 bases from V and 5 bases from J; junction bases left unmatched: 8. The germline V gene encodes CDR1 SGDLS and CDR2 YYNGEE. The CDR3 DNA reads TGTGCCAGCAGCGTAGCCAGCGGGGGGGCATGGGACGAGCAGTACTTC. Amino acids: CASSVASGGAWDEQYF.

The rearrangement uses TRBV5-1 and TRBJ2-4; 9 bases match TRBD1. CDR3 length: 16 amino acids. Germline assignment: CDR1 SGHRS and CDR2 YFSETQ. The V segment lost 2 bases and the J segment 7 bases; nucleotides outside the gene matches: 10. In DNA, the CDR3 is TGCGCCAGCAGCTTTCCATATGGGACAGGGCGGAACATTCAGTACTTC. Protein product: CASSFPYGTGRNIQYF.

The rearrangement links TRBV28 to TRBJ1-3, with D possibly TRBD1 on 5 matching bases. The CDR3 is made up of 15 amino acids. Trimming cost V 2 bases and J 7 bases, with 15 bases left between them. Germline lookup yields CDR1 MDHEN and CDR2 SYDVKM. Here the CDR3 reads CASSLNRLLRNTIYF. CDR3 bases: TGTGCCAGCAGTTTAAACAGGCTCCTTAGGAACACCATATATTTT.

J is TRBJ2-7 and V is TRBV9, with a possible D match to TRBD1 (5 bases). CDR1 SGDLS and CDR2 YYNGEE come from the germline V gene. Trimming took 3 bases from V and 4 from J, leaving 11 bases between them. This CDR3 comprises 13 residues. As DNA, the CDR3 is TGTGCCAGCAGCGCCGAAGGGGCATACGAGCAGTACTTC. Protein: CASSAEGAYEQYF.

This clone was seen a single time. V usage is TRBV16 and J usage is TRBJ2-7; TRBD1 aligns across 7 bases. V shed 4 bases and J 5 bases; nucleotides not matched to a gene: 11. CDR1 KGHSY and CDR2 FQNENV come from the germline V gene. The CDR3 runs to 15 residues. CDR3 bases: TGTGCCAGCAGCCGCCACGACAGGGTTATGAACGAGCAGTACGTC. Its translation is CASSRHDRVMNEQYV.

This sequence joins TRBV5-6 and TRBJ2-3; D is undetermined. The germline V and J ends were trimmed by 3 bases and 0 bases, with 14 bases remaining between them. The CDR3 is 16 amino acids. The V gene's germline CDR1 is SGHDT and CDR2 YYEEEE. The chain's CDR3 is CASSSHIAGSTDTQYF. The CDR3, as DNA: TGTGCCAGCAGCTCCCACATAGCTGGAAGCACAGATACGCAGTATTTT.

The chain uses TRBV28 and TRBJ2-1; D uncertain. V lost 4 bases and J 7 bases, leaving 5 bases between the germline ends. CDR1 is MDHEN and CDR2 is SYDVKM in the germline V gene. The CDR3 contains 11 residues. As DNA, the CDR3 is TGTGCCAGCAGTTCCTGGAATGAGCAGTTCTTC. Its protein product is CASSSWNEQFF.

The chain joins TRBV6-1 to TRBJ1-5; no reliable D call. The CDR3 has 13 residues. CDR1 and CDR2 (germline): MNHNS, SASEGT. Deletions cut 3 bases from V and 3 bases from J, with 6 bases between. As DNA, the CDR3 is TGTGCCAGCAGTGAGATTCTCAATCAGCCCCAGCATTTT. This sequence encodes CASSEILNQPQHF.

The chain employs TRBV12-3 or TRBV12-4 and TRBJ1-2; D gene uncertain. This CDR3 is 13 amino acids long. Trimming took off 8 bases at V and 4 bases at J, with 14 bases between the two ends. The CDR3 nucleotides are TGTGCCAGCGCCGTTGGGAAGGGCTATGGCTACACCTTC. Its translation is CASAVGKGYGYTF.

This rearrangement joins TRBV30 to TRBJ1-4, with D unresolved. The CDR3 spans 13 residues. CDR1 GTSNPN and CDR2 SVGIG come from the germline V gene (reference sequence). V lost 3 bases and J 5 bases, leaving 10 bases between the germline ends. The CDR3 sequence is CAWRRGANEKLFF. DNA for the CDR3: TGTGCCTGGAGGCGGGGAGCAAATGAAAAACTGTTTTTT.

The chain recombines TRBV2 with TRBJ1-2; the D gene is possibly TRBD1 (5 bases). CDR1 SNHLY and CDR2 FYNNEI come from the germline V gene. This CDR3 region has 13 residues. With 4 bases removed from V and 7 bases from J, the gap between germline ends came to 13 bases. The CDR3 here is CASSAFQGVGYTF. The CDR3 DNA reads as TGTGCCAGCAGTGCGTTTCAGGGCGTTGGCTACACCTTC.

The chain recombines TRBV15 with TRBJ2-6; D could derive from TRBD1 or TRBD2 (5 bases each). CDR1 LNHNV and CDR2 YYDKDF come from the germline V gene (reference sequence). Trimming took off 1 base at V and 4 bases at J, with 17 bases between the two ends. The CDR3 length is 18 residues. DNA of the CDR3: TGTGCCACCAGCAGAGGGGGGACCCCGCCCTCCGGGGCCAACGTCCTGACTTTC. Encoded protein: CATSRGGTPPSGANVLTF.

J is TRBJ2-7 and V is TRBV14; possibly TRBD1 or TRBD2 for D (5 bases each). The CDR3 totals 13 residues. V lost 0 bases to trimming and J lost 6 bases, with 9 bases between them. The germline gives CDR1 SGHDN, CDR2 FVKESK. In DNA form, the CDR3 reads TGTGCCAGCAGCCAAGAACCGGGGCGCGAGCAGTACTTC. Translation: CASSQEPGREQYF.

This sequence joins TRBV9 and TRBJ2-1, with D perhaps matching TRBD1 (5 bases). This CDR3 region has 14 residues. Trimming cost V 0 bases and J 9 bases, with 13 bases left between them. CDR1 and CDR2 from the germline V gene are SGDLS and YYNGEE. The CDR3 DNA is TGTGCCAGCAGCGTAGTGGTAGGGGCAGGTGAGCAGTTCTTC. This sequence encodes CASSVVVGAGEQFF.

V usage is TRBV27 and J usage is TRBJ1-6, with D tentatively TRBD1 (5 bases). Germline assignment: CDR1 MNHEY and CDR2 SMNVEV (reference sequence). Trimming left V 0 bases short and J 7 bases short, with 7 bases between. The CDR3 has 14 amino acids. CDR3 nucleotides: TGTGCCAGCAGTTTATCGGCAGGGAATTCACCCCTCCACTTT. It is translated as CASSLSAGNSPLHF.

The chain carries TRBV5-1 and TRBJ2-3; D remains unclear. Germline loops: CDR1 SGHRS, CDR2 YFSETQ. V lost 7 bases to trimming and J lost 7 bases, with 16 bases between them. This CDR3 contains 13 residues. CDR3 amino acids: CASRSGVSNTQYF. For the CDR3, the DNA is TGCGCCAGCCGCTCTGGAGTATCAAATACGCAGTATTTT.

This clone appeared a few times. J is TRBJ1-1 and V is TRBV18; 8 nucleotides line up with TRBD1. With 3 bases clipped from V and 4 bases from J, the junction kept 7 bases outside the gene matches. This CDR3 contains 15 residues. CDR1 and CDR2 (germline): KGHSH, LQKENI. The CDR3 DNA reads TGTGCCAGCTCACCCCTTGGACAGGGCACCACTGAAGCTTTCTTT. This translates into CASSPLGQGTTEAFF.

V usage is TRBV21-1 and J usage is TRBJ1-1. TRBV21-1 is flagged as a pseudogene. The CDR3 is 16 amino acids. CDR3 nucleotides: TGTGCCAGCAGCAATAAAGTGCCGCATCCGAACACTGAAGCTTTCTTT. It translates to CASSNKVPHPNTEAFF.

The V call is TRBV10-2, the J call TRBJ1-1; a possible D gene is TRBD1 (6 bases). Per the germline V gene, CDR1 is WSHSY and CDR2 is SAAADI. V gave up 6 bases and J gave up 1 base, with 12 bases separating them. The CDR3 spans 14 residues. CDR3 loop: CASRQQGSNTEAFF. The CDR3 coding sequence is TGCGCCAGCAGACAACAGGGCTCGAACACTGAAGCTTTCTTT.

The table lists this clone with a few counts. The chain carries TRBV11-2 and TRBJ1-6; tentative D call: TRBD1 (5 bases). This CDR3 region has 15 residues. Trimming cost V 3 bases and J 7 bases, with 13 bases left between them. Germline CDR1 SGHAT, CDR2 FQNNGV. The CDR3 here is CASSFRDGANSPLHF. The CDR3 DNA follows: TGTGCCAGCAGCTTCCGGGACGGAGCAAATTCACCCCTCCACTTT. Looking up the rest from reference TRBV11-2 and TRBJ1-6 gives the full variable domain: EAGVAQSPRYKIIEKRQSVAFWCNPISGHATLYWYQQILGQGPKLLIQFQNNGVVDDSQLPKDRFSAERLKGVDSTLKIQPAKLEDSAVYLCASSFRDGANSPLHFGNGTRLTVT.

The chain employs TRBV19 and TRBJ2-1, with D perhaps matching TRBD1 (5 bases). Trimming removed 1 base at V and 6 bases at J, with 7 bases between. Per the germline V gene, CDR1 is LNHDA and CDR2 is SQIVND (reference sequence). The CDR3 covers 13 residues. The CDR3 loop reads CASSIGDSNEQFF. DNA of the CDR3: TGTGCCAGTAGTATAGGCGACAGCAATGAGCAGTTCTTC.

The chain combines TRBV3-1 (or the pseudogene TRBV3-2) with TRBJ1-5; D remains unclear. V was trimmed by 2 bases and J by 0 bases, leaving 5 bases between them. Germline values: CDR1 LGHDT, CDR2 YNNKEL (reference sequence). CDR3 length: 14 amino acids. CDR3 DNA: TGTGCCAGCAGCCAACGGAATAGCAATCAGCCCCAGCATTTT. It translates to CASSQRNSNQPQHF.

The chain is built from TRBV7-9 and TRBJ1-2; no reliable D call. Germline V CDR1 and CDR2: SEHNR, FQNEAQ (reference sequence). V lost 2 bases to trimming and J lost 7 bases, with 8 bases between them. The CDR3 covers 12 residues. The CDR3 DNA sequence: TGTGCCAGCAGCTTACAAGGTGTTGGCTACACCTTC. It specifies CASSLQGVGYTF.

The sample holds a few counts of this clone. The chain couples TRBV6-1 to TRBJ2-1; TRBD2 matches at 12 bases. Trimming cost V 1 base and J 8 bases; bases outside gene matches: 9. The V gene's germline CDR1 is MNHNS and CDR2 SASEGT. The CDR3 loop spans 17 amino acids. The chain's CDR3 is CASSEGASGGAKDEQFF. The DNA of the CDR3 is TGTGCCAGCAGTGAAGGGGCTAGCGGGGGGGCCAAGGATGAGCAGTTCTTC.

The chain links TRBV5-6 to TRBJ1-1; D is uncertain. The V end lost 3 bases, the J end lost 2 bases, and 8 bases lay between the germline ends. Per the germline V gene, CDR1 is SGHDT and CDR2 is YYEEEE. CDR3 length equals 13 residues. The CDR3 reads CASSWAPNTEAFF. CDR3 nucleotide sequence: TGTGCCAGCAGCTGGGCCCCAAACACTGAAGCTTTCTTT.

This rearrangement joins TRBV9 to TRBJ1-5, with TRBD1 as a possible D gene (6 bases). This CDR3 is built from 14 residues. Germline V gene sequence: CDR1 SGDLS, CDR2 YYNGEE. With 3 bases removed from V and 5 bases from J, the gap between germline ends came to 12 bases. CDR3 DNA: TGTGCCAGCAGCGCAGCGACAGGAGATCAGCCCCAGCATTTT. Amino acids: CASSAATGDQPQHF. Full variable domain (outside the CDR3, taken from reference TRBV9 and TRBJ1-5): DSGVTQTPKHLITATGQRVTLRCSPRSGDLSVYWYQQSLDQGLQFLIQYYNGEERAKGNILERFSAQQFPDLHSELNLSSLELGDSALYFCASSAATGDQPQHFGDGTRLSIL.